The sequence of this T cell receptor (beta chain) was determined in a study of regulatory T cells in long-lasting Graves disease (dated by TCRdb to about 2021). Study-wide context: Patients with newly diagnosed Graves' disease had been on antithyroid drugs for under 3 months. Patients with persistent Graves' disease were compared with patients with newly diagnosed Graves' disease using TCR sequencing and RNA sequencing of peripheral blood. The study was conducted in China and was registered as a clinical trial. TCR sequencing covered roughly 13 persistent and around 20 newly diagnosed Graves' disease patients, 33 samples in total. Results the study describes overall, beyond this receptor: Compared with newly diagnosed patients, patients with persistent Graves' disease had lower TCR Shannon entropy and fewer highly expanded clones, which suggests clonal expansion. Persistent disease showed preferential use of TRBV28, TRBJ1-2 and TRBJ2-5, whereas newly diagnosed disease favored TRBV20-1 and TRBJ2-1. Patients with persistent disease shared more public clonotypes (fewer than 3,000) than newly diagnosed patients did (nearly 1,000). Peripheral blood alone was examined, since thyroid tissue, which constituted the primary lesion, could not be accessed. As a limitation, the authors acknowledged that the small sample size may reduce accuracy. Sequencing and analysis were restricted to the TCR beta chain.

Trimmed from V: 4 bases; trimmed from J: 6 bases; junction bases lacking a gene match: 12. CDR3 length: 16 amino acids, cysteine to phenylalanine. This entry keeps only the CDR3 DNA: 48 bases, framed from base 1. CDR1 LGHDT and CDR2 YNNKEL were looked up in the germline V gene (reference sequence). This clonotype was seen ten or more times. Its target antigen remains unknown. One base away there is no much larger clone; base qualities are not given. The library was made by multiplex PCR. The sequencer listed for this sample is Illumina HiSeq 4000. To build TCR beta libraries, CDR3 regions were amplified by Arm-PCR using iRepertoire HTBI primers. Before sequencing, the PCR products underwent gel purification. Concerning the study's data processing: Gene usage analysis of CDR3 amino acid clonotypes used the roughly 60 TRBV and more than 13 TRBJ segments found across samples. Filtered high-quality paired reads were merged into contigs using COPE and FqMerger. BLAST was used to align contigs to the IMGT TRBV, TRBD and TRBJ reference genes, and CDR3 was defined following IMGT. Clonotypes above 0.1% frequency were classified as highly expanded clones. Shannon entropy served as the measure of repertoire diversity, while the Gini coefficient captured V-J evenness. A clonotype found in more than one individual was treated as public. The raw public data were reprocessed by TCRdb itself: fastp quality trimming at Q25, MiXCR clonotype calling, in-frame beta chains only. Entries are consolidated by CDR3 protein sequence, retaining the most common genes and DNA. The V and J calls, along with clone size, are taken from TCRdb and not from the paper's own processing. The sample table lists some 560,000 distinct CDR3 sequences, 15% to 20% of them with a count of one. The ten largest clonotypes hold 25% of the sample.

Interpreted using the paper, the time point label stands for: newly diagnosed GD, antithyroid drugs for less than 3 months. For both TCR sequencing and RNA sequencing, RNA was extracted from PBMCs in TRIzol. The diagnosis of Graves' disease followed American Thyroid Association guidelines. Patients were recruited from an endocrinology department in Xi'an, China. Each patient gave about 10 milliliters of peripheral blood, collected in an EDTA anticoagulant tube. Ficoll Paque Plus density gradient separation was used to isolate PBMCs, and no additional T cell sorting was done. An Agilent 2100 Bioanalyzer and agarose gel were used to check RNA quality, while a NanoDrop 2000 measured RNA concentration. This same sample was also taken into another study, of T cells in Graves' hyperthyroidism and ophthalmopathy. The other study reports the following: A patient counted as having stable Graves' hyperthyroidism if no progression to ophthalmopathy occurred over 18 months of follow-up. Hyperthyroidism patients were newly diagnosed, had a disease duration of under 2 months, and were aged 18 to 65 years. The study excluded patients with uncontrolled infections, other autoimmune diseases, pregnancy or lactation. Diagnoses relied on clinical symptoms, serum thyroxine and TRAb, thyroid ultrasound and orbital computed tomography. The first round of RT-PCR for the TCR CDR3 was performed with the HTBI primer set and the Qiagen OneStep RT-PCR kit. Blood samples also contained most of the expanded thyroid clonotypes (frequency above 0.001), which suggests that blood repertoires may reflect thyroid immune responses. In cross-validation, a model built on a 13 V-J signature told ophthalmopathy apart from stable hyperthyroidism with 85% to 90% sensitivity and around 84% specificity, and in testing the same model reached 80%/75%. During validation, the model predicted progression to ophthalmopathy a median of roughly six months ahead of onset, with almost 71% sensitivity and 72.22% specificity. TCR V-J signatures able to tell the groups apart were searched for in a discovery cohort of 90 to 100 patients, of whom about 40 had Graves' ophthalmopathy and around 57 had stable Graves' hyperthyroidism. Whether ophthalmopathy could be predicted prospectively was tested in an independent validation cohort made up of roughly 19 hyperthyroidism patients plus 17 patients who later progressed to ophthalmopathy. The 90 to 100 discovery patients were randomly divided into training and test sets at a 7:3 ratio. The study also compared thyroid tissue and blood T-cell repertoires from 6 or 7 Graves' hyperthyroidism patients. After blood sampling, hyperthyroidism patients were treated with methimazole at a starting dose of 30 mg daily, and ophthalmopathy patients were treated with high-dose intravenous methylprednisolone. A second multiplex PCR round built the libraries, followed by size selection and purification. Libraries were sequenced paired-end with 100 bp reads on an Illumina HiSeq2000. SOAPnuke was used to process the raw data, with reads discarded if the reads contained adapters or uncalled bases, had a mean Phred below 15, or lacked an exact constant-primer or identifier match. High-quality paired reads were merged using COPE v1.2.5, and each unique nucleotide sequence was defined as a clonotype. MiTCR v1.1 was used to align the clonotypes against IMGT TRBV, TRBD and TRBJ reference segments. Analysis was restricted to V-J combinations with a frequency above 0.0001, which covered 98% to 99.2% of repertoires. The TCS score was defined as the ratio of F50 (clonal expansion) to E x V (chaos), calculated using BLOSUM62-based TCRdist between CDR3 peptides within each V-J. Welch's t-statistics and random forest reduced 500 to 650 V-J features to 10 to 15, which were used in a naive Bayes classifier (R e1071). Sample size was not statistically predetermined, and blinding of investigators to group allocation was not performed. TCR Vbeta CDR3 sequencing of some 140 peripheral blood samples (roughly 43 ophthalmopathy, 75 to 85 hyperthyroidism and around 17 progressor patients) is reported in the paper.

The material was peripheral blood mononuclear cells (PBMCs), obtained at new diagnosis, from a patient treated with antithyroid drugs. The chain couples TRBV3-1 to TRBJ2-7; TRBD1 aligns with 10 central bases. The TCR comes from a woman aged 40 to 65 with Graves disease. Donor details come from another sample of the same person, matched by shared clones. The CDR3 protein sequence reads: CASSLGGQGLFSEQYF. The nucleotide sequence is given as TGTGCCAGCAGCCTAGGGGGACAGGGGCTTTTCTCCGAGCAGTACTTC.